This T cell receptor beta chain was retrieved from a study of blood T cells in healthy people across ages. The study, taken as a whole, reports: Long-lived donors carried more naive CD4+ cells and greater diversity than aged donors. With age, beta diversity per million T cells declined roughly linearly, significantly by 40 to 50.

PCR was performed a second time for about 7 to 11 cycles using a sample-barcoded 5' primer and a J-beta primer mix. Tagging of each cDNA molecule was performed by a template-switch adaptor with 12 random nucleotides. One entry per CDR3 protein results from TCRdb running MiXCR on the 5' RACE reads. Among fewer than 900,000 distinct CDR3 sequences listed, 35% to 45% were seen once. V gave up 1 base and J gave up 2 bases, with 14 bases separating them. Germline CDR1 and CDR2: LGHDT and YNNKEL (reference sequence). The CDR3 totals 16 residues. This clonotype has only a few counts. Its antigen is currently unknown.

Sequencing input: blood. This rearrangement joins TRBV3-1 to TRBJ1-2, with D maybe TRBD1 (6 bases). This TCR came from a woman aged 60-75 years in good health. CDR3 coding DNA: TGTGCCAGCAGCCAAGTGAGTGGGGGGCTCAACTATGGCTACACCTTC. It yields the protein CASSQVSGGLNYGYTF.